This TCR beta chain was observed in a study of shared clonotypes between healthy human individuals (TCRdb year 2020). Regarding the complete study: A couple of women and a few men aged 18 to 49 years were included in the cohort. Between about 0.9 and 9 billion PBMCs per donor were obtained by leukapheresis. Blood TCR repertoires of a handful of healthy adults were deeply sequenced to estimate repertoire size and the extent of clonotype sharing between individuals. To increase sequencing depth and limit assay-specific biases, TCR repertoire library preparation and sequencing were carried out by different laboratories using diverse techniques. For each donor, CD4 naive and CD4 memory were each run on three plates, CD8 naive on two plates, and CD8 memory on one plate.

Donors were healthy HIV-negative adults with no recently reported acute infections or vaccinations. Every donor was a Caucasian adult residing in Nashville, Tennessee, USA. CD8 memory samples combined magnetically selected CD45RO+ cells with CCR7-negative CD45RA+ effector memory (TemRA) cells. Blood was collected by leukapheresis, and PBMCs were isolated by Ficoll-Histopaque density gradient centrifugation and then cryopreserved in liquid nitrogen vapor phase. Analytical flow cytometry was used to check the purity and quantity of each magnetically sorted T cell population. Genomic DNA was isolated from each sorted fraction and quantified by UV absorbance on a Nanodrop 2000c. The full study reports these points: Rarefaction of sorted-subset datasets indicated incomplete sequencing despite the large sequencing depth. Based on pairwise subsampling, the degree of clonotype sharing among donors was expected to be affected by sequencing depth. Higher generation probabilities were observed for clonotypes shared by all four sorted-subset donors than for non-shared clonotypes. The small number of donors limited the genetic and exposure-history diversity represented. Sampling was limited to blood, and TCR repertoires in tissue likely differ from TCR repertoires in blood. Larger estimated clonotype richness was generally found for naive subsets than for memory subsets. When four donors were compared, the shared fraction of clonotypes was 5% to 6.5% for naive CD4, approximately 3.3% for naive CD8, 2.3% for memory CD4, and about 0.36% for memory CD8.

As encoded in the germline V gene (reference sequence), CDR1 is MNHEY while CDR2 is SMNVEV. The V and J ends are trimmed by 0 bases and 9 bases, leaving 15 bases between them. Taken from cysteine to phenylalanine, the CDR3 has 14 residues. Only the CDR3 DNA is retained, 42 bases long and in frame from the first base. About this clone: What antigen it recognizes has not been identified. Per-base quality was not reported, and no clone a single base away is much larger than it.

Using the deep immunoSEQ assay, TCR CDR3 regions were amplified from genomic DNA by multiplex PCR. Extracted genomic DNA from each cell subset was distributed evenly across all wells of several immunoSEQ 96-well plates, and each plate was treated as a replicate. For sorted subsets, each replicate PCR was loaded with around 200 ng genomic DNA, equivalent to 30,000 or so T cell genomes. Purified libraries were quantified with a Qubit 3.0 fluorometer, sized on a Bioanalyzer 2100, and re-quantified with the KAPA Library Quantification kit. Every immunoSEQ 96-well plate was sequenced on a separate single-read 150-cycle Illumina NextSeq 550 flow cell. As for the original processing: Because the immunoSEQ output included only junctional sequences and no quality scores, the filtering could not be the same as the filtering used for full-length reads. Sequences were annotated with PyIR, a Python wrapper for IgBLAST v1.9, using IMGT germline references to assign V/J genes and CDR3. Reads were filtered out if the reads had weak V/J assignments (E-value above 1e-6), no CDR3, stop codons, out-of-frame junctions, or ambiguous translated residues. V3J clonotypes were defined as sequences sharing an identical inferred V gene, J gene, and CDR3 amino acid sequence. The percentage overlap between two repertoires was calculated by dividing the number of shared unique clonotypes by the size of the smaller repertoire. Repertoire richness was assessed with RTK rarefaction, the Chao1 estimator, and Recon v2.1 estimates of unobserved clonotypes. For all TCRbeta clonotypes obtained by the gDNA method from four donors, generation probabilities were computed with OLGA. In its TCRdb copy, this immuneACCESS table keeps in-frame sequences only and misses some clones. Where compared with another copy, unresolved V genes explain less than half of these, and the others have no known cause. Clonal size and the V and J genes are those of that table, whereas D and trimming came from the DNA. The sample includes fewer than 850,000 clones, with around 91% observed a single time. The ten largest account for about 33% of the sample.

The specimen sequenced was memory CD8+ T cells from PBMCs. The cell subset or site label here, explained by the study, means: CD45RO+ cells pooled with CCR7-negative TemRA cells. This receptor was taken from a man between 18 and 35 years old in good health. Some clones in this sample may be carry-over from other donors' samples. The chain uses TRBV27 and TRBJ2-7, with TRBD2 tentatively as D gene (6 bases match). The CDR3 reads CASSLSGSPERQYF. The nucleotide sequence reads as follows: TGTGCCAGCAGTTTATCCGGGAGCCCCGAGCGGCAGTACTTC.